The rows below give T cell receptor beta chains drawn from one sample of a study of T cells in Graves' hyperthyroidism and ophthalmopathy. From the multiplex PCR reads, TCRdb called clonotypes with MiXCR, one entry per CDR3 protein. Of roughly 200,000 distinct CDR3 sequences in the sample, roughly 18% were seen once. The material sequenced was blood. These receptors originate from a man aged 40-55 years with Graves' hyperthyroidism. Both conserved end residues are part of each CDR3. The order of the fields is V gene, J gene, clone size, CDR3 length, D gene, CDR3 DNA, CDR3 protein. A D gene is named only where the DNA matches it firmly. Not every row has a clone size; where given, it reads once, few, many or a size class.

v_gene: TRBV5-1; j_gene: TRBJ1-4; abundance: many; len: 14; d_gene: TRBD1; CDR3nt: TGCGCCAGCAGCTTGGCGGGACAGGATGAAAAACTGTTTTTT; CDR3aa: CASSLAGQDEKLFF
v_gene: TRBV3-1; j_gene: TRBJ2-7; abundance: many; len: 16; d_gene: NA; CDR3nt: TGTGCCAGCAGCCAAGATGCAGGGGATTTAAGCTACGAGCAGTACTTC; CDR3aa: CASSQDAGDLSYEQYF
v_gene: TRBV7-9; j_gene: TRBJ2-6; abundance: many; len: 15; d_gene: NA; CDR3nt: TGTGCCAGCAGCCTCCGGGACTCCGGGGCCAACGTCCTGACTTTC; CDR3aa: CASSLRDSGANVLTF
v_gene: TRBV7-2; j_gene: TRBJ2-3; abundance: many; len: 12; d_gene: NA; CDR3nt: TGTGCCAGCAGCCCCCTAATAGATACGCAGTATTTT; CDR3aa: CASSPLIDTQYF
v_gene: TRBV20-1; j_gene: TRBJ2-3; abundance: many; len: 15; d_gene: TRBD1; CDR3nt: TGCAGTGCTCAAGCTGGGACAGAAAACACAGATACGCAGTATTTT; CDR3aa: CSAQAGTENTDTQYF
v_gene: TRBV7-6; j_gene: TRBJ1-6; abundance: NA; len: 15; d_gene: NA; CDR3nt: TGTGCCAGCAGCTTAGCAGGGTTTGGGAATTCACCCCTCCACTTT; CDR3aa: CASSLAGFGNSPLHF
v_gene: TRBV18; j_gene: TRBJ2-7; abundance: many; len: 12; d_gene: NA; CDR3nt: TGTGCCAGCTCACCAAGTGCCGACGAGCAGTACTTC; CDR3aa: CASSPSADEQYF
v_gene: TRBV10-3; j_gene: TRBJ1-1; abundance: many; len: 15; d_gene: NA; CDR3nt: TGTGCCATCAGTGAGTCTAGGGCAGGGGCCACTGAAGCTTTCTTT; CDR3aa: CAISESRAGATEAFF
v_gene: TRBV10-3; j_gene: TRBJ1-2; abundance: few; len: 14; d_gene: NA; CDR3nt: TGTGCCATCAGTGAGACCGGGACCAACTGGGGCTACACCTTC; CDR3aa: CAISETGTNWGYTF
v_gene: TRBV2; j_gene: TRBJ2-3; abundance: many; len: 14; d_gene: NA; CDR3nt: TGTGCCAGCAGTGAAGGACTAGATCCAGATACGCAGTATTTT; CDR3aa: CASSEGLDPDTQYF
v_gene: TRBV28; j_gene: TRBJ1-2; abundance: many; len: 14; d_gene: NA; CDR3nt: TGTGCCAGCAGTTTTCTTCGCTTTAACTATGGCTACACCTTC; CDR3aa: CASSFLRFNYGYTF
v_gene: TRBV6-1; j_gene: TRBJ1-5; abundance: many; len: 14; d_gene: NA; CDR3nt: TGTGCCAGCAGTTCCGACCCGACCATCCAGCCCCAGCATTTT; CDR3aa: CASSSDPTIQPQHF
v_gene: TRBV2; j_gene: TRBJ2-1; abundance: NA; len: 13; d_gene: TRBD1; CDR3nt: TGTGCCAGCAGTGAGGGACAGAACAATGAGCAGTTCTTC; CDR3aa: CASSEGQNNEQFF
v_gene: TRBV5-4; j_gene: TRBJ2-2; abundance: many; len: 15; d_gene: NA; CDR3nt: TGTGCCAGCAGCTTGGATTATTCGAACACCGGGGAGCTGTTTTTT; CDR3aa: CASSLDYSNTGELFF
v_gene: TRBV12-3/TRBV12-4; j_gene: TRBJ1-1; abundance: NA; len: 11; d_gene: TRBD1; CDR3nt: TGTGCCAGCACCGTACAGGGGGGAGCTTTCTTT; CDR3aa: CASTVQGGAFF
v_gene: TRBV4-3; j_gene: TRBJ2-7; abundance: NA; len: 15; d_gene: TRBD1; CDR3nt: TGCGCCAGCAGCCAAAGCCGGGACAGGGCCTACGAGCAGTACTTC; CDR3aa: CASSQSRDRAYEQYF